This T cell receptor (beta chain) was recorded in a study of T cells in Graves' hyperthyroidism and ophthalmopathy. The CDR3 runs 13 residues. Trimming cost V 4 bases and J 3 bases; bases outside gene matches: 3. Germline CDR1 KGHSH, CDR2 LQKENI. Findings of the study overall: The model made its ophthalmopathy prediction, and onset followed a median about 5.9 months later. Blood also contained most expanded thyroid clonotypes above 0.001. From stable hyperthyroidism, ophthalmopathy was separated by a 13 V-J model.

The PBMCs had their origin in approximately 10 ml of fresh peripheral blood. Researchers amplified the TCR beta CDR3 regions from RNA transcripts. Carried out on the TCR CDR3, a first-round RT-PCR used the HTBI primer set. TCRdb redid the calling of the multiplex PCR reads with MiXCR, one entry per CDR3 protein. The sample shows about 620,000 distinct CDR3 sequences, 16% of them seen only once. This clonotype appeared many times. Its target is unknown. The V and J genes are TRBV18 and TRBJ2-7, with 7 bases fitting TRBD1. The sample taken for sequencing was blood. This clonotype was sampled from a woman younger than 45 with Graves' hyperthyroidism. The CDR3 here is CASSQGASYEQYF. In nucleotides, the CDR3 is TGTGCCAGCTCACAGGGGGCAAGCTACGAGCAGTACTTC.